These 11 T cell receptor beta chains originate from one sample sequenced in a study of beta chain features in type 1 diabetes. The antigens of these receptors remain unknown. Reverse transcribing all isolated RNA meant expressed TCRB transcripts were sequenced. The method was immunoSEQ multiplex PCR; TCRdb's version includes in-frame clones alone and lacks a portion of them. The sample has approximately 140,000 clones; around 10% are singletons. Findings of the study overall: Type 1 diabetes patients had moderately but significantly shorter TCRB CDR3s in all four CD4+ subsets.

Sequencing input: central memory CD4+ T cells from blood. Receptors were obtained from a man younger than 45 with type 1 diabetes.

The chain uses TRBV7-3 and TRBJ2-5, with D possibly matching TRBD1 (6 bases). The V gene's germline CDR1 is SGHTA and CDR2 FQGTGA. The germline V and J ends were trimmed by 5 bases and 5 bases, with 18 bases remaining between them. The CDR3 runs to 15 residues. The CDR3 is CASSLIGGPGETQYF. Written as DNA, the CDR3 is TGTGCCAGCAGCCTAATAGGGGGTCCTGGGGAGACCCAGTACTTC.

CDR3: CASRLGQVRYEQYF. The CDR3 nucleotides read TGTGCCAGCAGACTTGGACAGGTTCGGTACGAGCAGTACTTC. The chain recombines TRBV28 with TRBJ2-7; 7 bases match TRBD1. The CDR3 consists of 14 residues. Germline V gene data show CDR1 as MDHEN and CDR2 as SYDVKM. V dropped 6 bases and J dropped 4; count of bases not matched to a gene: 9.

In nucleotides, the CDR3 is TGTGCCAGCAGCTCGCTAGCGCGGGAGATCAATGAGCAGTTCTTC. Residues: CASSSLAREINEQFF. This chain joins TRBV9 and TRBJ2-1, with TRBD2 matching over 7 bases. Germline trimming cut 4 bases from V and 6 bases from J; bases unmatched to any gene: 10. The CDR3 is 15 amino acids. Germline CDR1 and CDR2: SGDLS and YYNGEE.

The CDR3 DNA reads as TGTGCCAGCAGCCAGGACAACTCTGGGGCCAACGTCCTGACTTTC. Protein product: CASSQDNSGANVLTF. V is TRBV25-1 and J is TRBJ2-6; TRBD1 might be the D (5 bases). V was trimmed by 6 bases and J by 0 bases, leaving 9 bases between them. Looked up from germline, CDR1 is MGHDK and CDR2 is SYGVNS. CDR3 length: 15 amino acids.

The chain is built from TRBV5-1 and TRBJ2-1, with 11 bases aligning to TRBD2. The CDR3 is made up of 17 amino acids. V was clipped by 4 bases and J by 1 base; unmatched bases: 7. Germline-derived CDR1 and CDR2 are SGHRS and YFSETQ. The CDR3 spells CASSGSSGGTSYNEQFF. The CDR3 DNA is TGCGCCAGCAGCGGCTCTAGCGGGGGGACTTCCTACAATGAGCAGTTCTTC.

J is TRBJ1-2 and V is TRBV5-1, with 11 nucleotides matching TRBD1. This CDR3 region has 15 residues. The V and J ends lost 4 bases and 10 bases, in that order; junction bases with no gene match: 12. Germline-derived CDR1 and CDR2 are SGHRS and YFSETQ. The CDR3 here is CASSLTGDRGKIYTF. The CDR3 DNA reads TGCGCCAGCAGCCTAACCGGGGACAGGGGGAAGATCTACACCTTC. Looking up the rest from reference TRBV5-1 and TRBJ1-2 gives the full variable domain: KAGVTQTPRYLIKTRGQQVTLSCSPISGHRSVSWYQQTPGQGLQFLFEYFSETQRNKGNFPGRFSGRQFSNSRSEMNVSTLELGDSALYLCASSLTGDRGKIYTFGSGTRLTVV.

This clone was seen only a few times. The chain has TRBV20-1 and TRBJ2-1; perhaps TRBD1 as D (8 bases). The CDR3 sequence is 10 residues long. V lost 6 bases, J lost 14 bases, and 14 bases lay in between. From germline, CDR1 is DFQATT and CDR2 SNEGSKA (reference sequence). The CDR3 DNA reads as TGCAGTGCCCGACAGGGGAGGGAGTTCTTC. Its protein is CSARQGREFF.

There are a few counts of this clone. V usage is TRBV7-2 and J usage is TRBJ2-7, with 8 bases matching TRBD1. V gave up 4 bases and J gave up 6 bases; unmatched junction bases: 8. Germline lookup yields CDR1 SGHTA and CDR2 FQGNSA. CDR3 length equals 14 residues. CDR3 in DNA: TGTGCCAGCAGCTCCCGGGCAGGGGGCTTCGAGCAGTACTTC. It specifies CASSSRAGGFEQYF.

The chain links TRBV7-8 to TRBJ1-6; D is ambiguous. Between the trimmed V and J ends, which lost 1 base and 4 bases, there was a span of 8 bases. Germline-derived CDR1 and CDR2 are SGHVS and FQNEAQ. There are 15 residues in the CDR3. The CDR3 coding sequence is TGTGCCAGCAGCTTAGGCCGGGGTTATAATTCACCCCTCCACTTT. Translation: CASSLGRGYNSPLHF. Full variable domain (missing parts from reference TRBV7-8 and TRBJ1-6): GAGVSQSPRYKVAKRGQDVALRCDPISGHVSLFWYQQALGQGPEFLTYFQNEAQLDKSGLPSDRFFAERPEGSVSTLKIQRTQQEDSAVYLCASSLGRGYNSPLHFGNGTRLTVT.

This clone has just a few counts. The chain is built from TRBV30 and TRBJ2-3; TRBD2 might be the D (6 bases). Germline loops: CDR1 GTSNPN, CDR2 SVGIG (reference sequence). V was cut by 0 bases and J by 2 bases, with 9 bases left in between. This CDR3 region has 14 residues. CDR3 DNA sequence: TGTGCCTGGAGTGTCGGGGGTTACACAGATACGCAGTATTTT. Encoded protein: CAWSVGGYTDTQYF.

The chain carries TRBV7-2 and TRBJ2-7; possibly TRBD2 for D (6 bases). The CDR3 is 15 amino acids. Trimming cost V 4 bases and J 0 bases, with 13 bases left between them. The germline gives CDR1 SGHTA, CDR2 FQGNSA. The CDR3 coding sequence is TGTGCCAGCAGCTCCCGGGGGACCATCTCCTACGAGCAGTACTTC. It codes for CASSSRGTISYEQYF.